Following are 29 T cell receptor beta chains from one sample sequenced in a study of somatic mutations in cytotoxic T cells in rheumatoid arthritis. Profiling relied on immunoSEQ multiplex PCR, and the TCRdb table lists in-frame clones only, not all of them. The sample lists a few thousand clones, 80% to 90% occurring once. Sequenced: CD8+ T cells sorted from blood. Receptor source: a woman in her sixties or seventies with rheumatoid arthritis.

This clone was detected once. This chain links TRBV19 with TRBJ2-1, with D maybe TRBD2 (6 bases). The CDR3 runs 16 residues. Germline values: CDR1 LNHDA, CDR2 SQIVND (reference sequence). Trimming shortened V by 3 bases and J by 2 bases, and 14 bases separated the two germline ends. Here the CDR3 DNA reads TGTGCCAGTAGTATGGCAATAGCGGTGGCCTACAATGAGCAGTTCTTC. Translating gives CASSMAIAVAYNEQFF.

V and J are TRBV7-9 and TRBJ2-7; 8 bases fit TRBD1. This CDR3 region has 17 residues. Per the germline V gene, CDR1 is SEHNR and CDR2 is FQNEAQ (reference sequence). The V gene end was trimmed by 1 base and the J gene end by 3 bases; junction bases not matched to a gene: 11. CDR3 nucleotide sequence: TGTGCCAGCAGCTTAGGGACAGGGACCCCTGCCGGCTACGAGCAGTACTTC. Its protein product is CASSLGTGTPAGYEQYF.

The chain carries TRBV6-5 and TRBJ1-1, with TRBD1 matching 7 bases. The germline V gene encodes CDR1 MNHEY and CDR2 SVGAGI. V lost 4 bases and J lost 1; bases outside the gene matches: 3. The CDR3 sequence is 14 residues long. Here the CDR3 DNA reads TGTGCCAGCAGTTCCGACAGGGAGAACACTGAAGCTTTCTTT. This gives the protein CASSSDRENTEAFF.

The chain couples TRBV7-9 to TRBJ1-2; TRBD1 matches at 8 bases. The trim removed 5 bases at V and 7 bases at J, leaving 9 bases unmatched. The germline V gene has CDR1 SEHNR and CDR2 FQNEAQ (reference sequence). The CDR3 runs to 14 residues. Written as DNA, the CDR3 is TGTGCCAGCAGCGCCCCGGGACAGGCACCTGGCTACACCTTC. Residues: CASSAPGQAPGYTF.

The rearrangement links TRBV21-1 to TRBJ2-7; the D call of TRBD1 is as the table states it, not checked on the DNA. TRBV21-1 is a recognized pseudogene. This CDR3 has 14 residues. CDR3 nucleotide sequence: TGTGCCAGCAGCAAACTCGACAGCAACTACGAGCAGTACTTC. This encodes CASSKLDSNYEQYF.

This clone turned up a few times. The V gene is TRBV6-5, the J gene TRBJ1-2; TRBD1 might be the D (5 bases). Trimming shortened V by 0 bases and J by 2 bases, and 7 bases separated the two germline ends. CDR1 and CDR2 from the germline V gene are MNHEY and SVGAGI. The CDR3 consists of 14 residues. The CDR3 sequence is CASSYSAGNYGYTF. In DNA form, the CDR3 reads TGTGCCAGCAGTTACTCGGCAGGGAACTATGGCTACACCTTC.

V usage is TRBV28 and J usage is TRBJ2-4; 7 nucleotides align to TRBD2. The CDR3 runs to 20 residues. V was pared by 5 bases and J by 0 bases, with 19 bases of the junction left unmatched. Germline V gene lookup returns CDR1 MDHEN and CDR2 SYDVKM. The CDR3 spells CASSTLMPAGASLAKNIQYF. As DNA, the CDR3 is TGTGCCAGCAGTACCCTTATGCCCGCGGGAGCCAGTCTAGCCAAAAACATTCAGTACTTC.

The chain links TRBV9 to TRBJ2-2; 9 nucleotides agree with TRBD2. The CDR3 is made up of 15 amino acids. The V gene's germline CDR1 is SGDLS and CDR2 YYNGEE. Trimming at V came to 4 bases and at J to 6 bases, leaving 7 bases not matched to a gene. The CDR3 DNA sequence: TGTGCCAGCAGCCCCGCTAGCGGGACCCCCGGGGAGCTGTTTTTT. Translation gives CASSPASGTPGELFF.

Only a few counts were recorded for this clone. V gene TRBV2 combines with J gene TRBJ2-3; 12 nucleotides match TRBD2. The CDR3 runs to 17 residues. CDR1 and CDR2 (germline): SNHLY, FYNNEI. J gave up 6 bases and V 5 bases, and 12 bases lay outside the gene matches. The CDR3 spells CASSPGLAGTGRDTQYF. CDR3 in DNA: TGTGCCAGCAGTCCGGGACTAGCGGGTACTGGGCGGGATACGCAGTATTTT.

As regards this clone: The identical CDR3 is also encoded by other nucleotide sequences in the sample. V and J are TRBV7-8 and TRBJ2-7, with D perhaps matching TRBD1 (6 bases). Trimming pared 4 bases from V and 5 bases from J, leaving 15 bases between. From germline, CDR1 is SGHVS and CDR2 FQNEAQ. The CDR3 is 14 residues long. CDR3 in amino acids: CASSSTGSAHEQYF. CDR3 DNA sequence: TGTGCCAGCAGCTCAACAGGGTCGGCCCACGAGCAGTACTTC.

The rearrangement links TRBV7-9 to TRBJ1-4; 8 positions match TRBD1. Germline-derived CDR1 and CDR2 are SEHNR and FQNEAQ (reference sequence). This CDR3 region has 12 residues. Trimming took 6 bases from V and 13 from J; bases not matched to a gene: 7. In nucleotides, the CDR3 is TGTGCCAGCAGAAATGGACAGGGCACACTGTTTTTT. Protein: CASRNGQGTLFF.

V usage is TRBV9 and J usage is TRBJ1-3, with D hard to call. Germline-derived CDR1 and CDR2 are SGDLS and YYNGEE. The CDR3 has 15 amino acids. V shed 2 bases and J shed 2 bases, with 11 bases lying between them. Here the CDR3 reads CASSVWAKAGNTIYF. Written as DNA, the CDR3 is TGTGCCAGCAGCGTTTGGGCAAAGGCTGGAAACACCATATATTTT.

This chain connects TRBV5-6 to TRBJ2-7; unclear D gene. The CDR3 has 14 amino acids. Trimming cost V 4 bases and J 0 bases, with 11 bases left between them. The germline V gene encodes CDR1 SGHDT and CDR2 YYEEEE. This CDR3 is CASSIRRSSYEQYF. In nucleotides, the CDR3 is TGTGCCAGCAGCATCAGACGGAGCTCCTACGAGCAGTACTTC.

This clone appeared a single time. The chain joins TRBV6-5 to TRBJ2-7; 7 bases fit TRBD1. The CDR3 is 13 residues long. Looked up from germline, CDR1 is MNHEY and CDR2 is SVGAGI. V trimming: 7 bases; J trimming: 5 bases; junction bases outside the gene matches: 8. CDR3 bases: TGTGCCAGCACCTTTTCAGGGGGAAACGAGCAGTACTTC. This encodes CASTFSGGNEQYF.

In its sample, this clone was seen once. This sample also contains other DNA sequences that code for the same CDR3. V and J are TRBV6-1 and TRBJ2-1, with D possibly TRBD1 on 5 matching bases. Germline V lookup: CDR1 MNHNS, CDR2 SASEGT. V was trimmed by 8 bases and J by 15 bases, leaving 14 bases between them. The CDR3 consists of 10 residues. CDR3 nucleotide sequence: TGTGCCAGCGCCTCAGGGCATCTGTTCTTC. Translating gives CASASGHLFF.

The V call is TRBV28, the J call TRBJ2-5; 7 bases agree with TRBD2. The J call may be incorrect, as the DNA end agrees better with TRBJ2-7. The CDR3 is 13 residues long. Germline-derived CDR1 and CDR2 are MDHEN and SYDVKM. The CDR3 DNA sequence: TGTGCCAGCAGTAACGGACTAGTGCTCGAGCAGTACTTC. Protein: CASSNGLVLEQYF.

The chain uses TRBV6-5 and TRBJ2-1, with 7 bases fitting TRBD1. This CDR3 region has 15 residues. Germline-derived CDR1 and CDR2 are MNHEY and SVGAGI. Germline trimming cut 2 bases from V and 2 bases from J; bases unmatched to any gene: 3. The CDR3 DNA follows: TGTGCCAGCAGTTACGGGGGACAGACCTACAATGAGCAGTTCTTC. Amino acids: CASSYGGQTYNEQFF.

CDR3 amino acids: CASSDPRNQPQHF. The CDR3 nucleotides are TGTGCCAGCAGCGACCCGCGGAACCAGCCCCAGCATTTT. The chain recombines TRBV6-6 with TRBJ1-5; unclear D gene. The CDR3 extends over 13 amino acids. V was clipped by 6 bases and J by 7 bases, with 13 bases between them. The germline gives CDR1 MNHNY, CDR2 SVGAGI (reference sequence).

V usage is TRBV29-1 and J usage is TRBJ2-2; 8 bases are shared with TRBD2. Germline values: CDR1 SQVTM, CDR2 ANQGSEA. The CDR3 has 18 amino acids. V was pared by 4 bases and J by 0 bases, with 13 bases of the junction left unmatched. CDR3 residues: CSVGMDWLAGANTGELFF. The CDR3 nucleotides read TGCAGCGTTGGAATGGATTGGCTAGCGGGTGCGAACACCGGGGAGCTGTTTTTT.

The chain couples TRBV6-1 to TRBJ2-2, with TRBD1 identical over 8 bases. This CDR3 spans 15 amino acids. The germline V gene encodes CDR1 MNHNS and CDR2 SASEGT. The V and J ends lost 8 bases and 4 bases, in that order; junction bases with no gene match: 9. CDR3 coding DNA: TGTGCCAGCGCTCAAACAGGGGGGCGCACCGGGGAGCTGTTTTTT. This codes for CASAQTGGRTGELFF.

This chain joins TRBV6-4 and TRBJ2-3; 8 bases match TRBD2. This CDR3 comprises 14 residues. Per the germline V gene, CDR1 is MRHNA and CDR2 is SNTAGT. Trimming removed 6 bases from V and 4 bases from J; junction bases left unmatched: 6. CDR3 coding DNA: TGTGCCAGCAGCCTGACTAGCGAGGCAGATACGCAGTATTTT. Residues: CASSLTSEADTQYF.

J is TRBJ2-7 and V is TRBV28, with TRBD2 matching 7 bases. The CDR3 runs 13 residues. Germline CDR1 and CDR2: MDHEN and SYDVKM. Trimming took 6 bases from V and 3 from J; bases not matched to a gene: 5. The DNA of the CDR3 is TGTGCCAGCAGCCCGGGACTATACTACGAGCAGTACTTC. Translated, it gives CASSPGLYYEQYF.

This clone was recorded once. This may be a read error, as it is one base from a much larger clone. The sample carries other DNA sequences with the same CDR3. The chain links TRBV6-6 to TRBJ1-5; TRBD1 matches 8 bases. V trimming: 2 bases; J trimming: 7 bases; junction bases outside the gene matches: 4. This CDR3 is built from 14 residues. The germline CDR1 and CDR2 sequences are MNHNY and SVGAGI (reference sequence). The CDR3 bases are TGTGCCAGCAGTTACCAGGGGGCCTACCAGCCCCAGCATTTT. Residues: CASSYQGAYQPQHF.

The chain links TRBV5-8 to TRBJ2-7, with D possibly matching TRBD2 (5 bases). V was shortened by 1 base and J by 7 bases, with 15 bases between the two germline ends. The length of the CDR3 is 14 residues. CDR1 SGHTS and CDR2 YDEGEE come from the germline V gene. CDR3: CASSLLGSLNEQYF. As DNA, the CDR3 is TGTGCCAGCAGCTTGTTAGGGAGTCTGAATGAGCAGTACTTC.

The rearrangement links TRBV9 to TRBJ2-3; the match to TRBD2 covers 10 bases. After removal of 6 bases from V and 4 bases from J, the junction contained 8 bases not matched to a gene. Germline V lookup: CDR1 SGDLS, CDR2 YYNGEE. CDR3 length: 15 amino acids. CDR3 residues: CASTDTSGISDTQYF. In DNA form, the CDR3 reads TGTGCCAGCACCGATACTAGCGGGATCTCAGATACGCAGTATTTT. The full variable domain, completed using reference TRBV9 and TRBJ2-3, is DSGVTQTPKHLITATGQRVTLRCSPRSGDLSVYWYQQSLDQGLQFLIQYYNGEERAKGNILERFSAQQFPDLHSELNLSSLELGDSALYFCASTDTSGISDTQYFGPGTRLTVL.

The sample holds one count of this clone. The chain has TRBV19 and TRBJ2-1; 11 bases align to TRBD2. Germline assignment: CDR1 LNHDA and CDR2 SQIVND (reference sequence). The CDR3 runs to 14 residues. V dropped 8 bases and J dropped 7; count of bases not matched to a gene: 7. The CDR3 loop reads CASHPSGGPNEQFF. The CDR3, as DNA: TGTGCCAGTCACCCTAGCGGGGGGCCAAATGAGCAGTTCTTC.

This chain links TRBV6-6 with TRBJ2-2; D perhaps matches TRBD2 (6 bases). V was clipped by 5 bases and J by 8 bases, with 12 bases between them. This CDR3 comprises 13 residues. Germline V gene sequence: CDR1 MNHNY, CDR2 SVGAGI (reference sequence). The CDR3 bases are TGTGCCAGCAGTCTCATAGCGGAAGGGGAGCTGTTTTTT. It codes for CASSLIAEGELFF.

This clone was found once. The genes are TRBV7-9 and TRBJ2-5; 9 bases match TRBD1. The germline gives CDR1 SEHNR, CDR2 FQNEAQ (reference sequence). The CDR3 has 15 residues. The junction had 7 bases not matched to a gene; V was cut back by 3 bases and J by 5 bases. The DNA for the CDR3 is TGTGCCAGCAGCTTCGACTCTGGGACAGGGGAGACCCAGTACTTC. Its protein product is CASSFDSGTGETQYF.

The CDR3 region has the DNA TGTGCCAGCAGTGAGGGCAGACTAAACGAAGCTAACTATGGCTACACCTTC. Encoded protein: CASSEGRLNEANYGYTF. The chain couples TRBV2 to TRBJ1-2; the D is unclear. Per germline, CDR1 SNHLY and CDR2 FYNNEI. CDR3 length equals 17 residues. Trimming pared 3 bases from V and 0 bases from J, leaving 17 bases between.